The entry below gives a single T cell receptor (beta chain) sequence along with its context. Its antigen is still unknown. The source of the sample is a study of radiation and T cells in renal cell carcinoma. Study-level results: Irradiated tumors held more dominant CDR3 motifs than control tumors.

Germline assignment: CDR1 LGHNA and CDR2 YSLEER. With 0 bases clipped from V and 1 base from J, the junction kept 5 bases outside the gene matches. This CDR3 spans 16 amino acids. Treatment: 15 Gy SBRT to primary tumor, nephrectomy 4 weeks later. The table came from immunoSEQ multiplex PCR; TCRdb's copy has only in-frame clones and leaves some out. The table records roughly 9,000 clones, under 60% of them present only once. The sequence came from a man aged 55 to 70 with renal cell carcinoma. The sample here was tumor tissue, taken from a patient whose treatment included radiotherapy and nephrectomy. This chain connects TRBV4-3 to TRBJ1-2; 7 bases line up with TRBD1. The CDR3 DNA reads TGCGCCAGCAGCCAAGAAACAGGGGCGTTTAACTATGGCTACACCTTC. It yields the protein CASSQETGAFNYGYTF.